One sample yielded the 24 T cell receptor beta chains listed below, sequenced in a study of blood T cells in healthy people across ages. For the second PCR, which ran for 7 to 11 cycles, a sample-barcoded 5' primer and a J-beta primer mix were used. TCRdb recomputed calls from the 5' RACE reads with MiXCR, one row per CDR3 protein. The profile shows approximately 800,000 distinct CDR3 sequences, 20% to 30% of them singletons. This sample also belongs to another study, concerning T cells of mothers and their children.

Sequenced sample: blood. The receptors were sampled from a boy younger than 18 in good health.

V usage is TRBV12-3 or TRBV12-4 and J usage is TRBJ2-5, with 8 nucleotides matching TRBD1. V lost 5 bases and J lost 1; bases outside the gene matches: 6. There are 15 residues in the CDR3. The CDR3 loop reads CASSQQGGGQETQYF. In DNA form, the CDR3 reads TGTGCCAGCAGTCAACAGGGGGGAGGCCAAGAGACCCAGTACTTC.

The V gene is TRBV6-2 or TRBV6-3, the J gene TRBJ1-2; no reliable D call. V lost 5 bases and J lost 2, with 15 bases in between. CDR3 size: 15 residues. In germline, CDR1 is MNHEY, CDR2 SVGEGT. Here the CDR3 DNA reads TGTGCCAGCAGTCCCAGACGGGTTCCCAACTATGGCTACACCTTC. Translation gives CASSPRRVPNYGYTF.

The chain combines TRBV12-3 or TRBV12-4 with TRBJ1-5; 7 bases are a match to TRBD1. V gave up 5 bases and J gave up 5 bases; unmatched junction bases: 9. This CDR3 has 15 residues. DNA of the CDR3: TGTGCCAGCAGTACCTGGACAGGACAGGATCAGCCCCAGCATTTT. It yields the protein CASSTWTGQDQPQHF.

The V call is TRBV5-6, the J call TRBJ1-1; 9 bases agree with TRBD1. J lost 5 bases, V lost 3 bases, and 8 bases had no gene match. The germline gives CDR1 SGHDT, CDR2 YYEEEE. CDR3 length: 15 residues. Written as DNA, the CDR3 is TGTGCCAGCAGCTGGGAGACAGGGGGGTTAACTGAAGCTTTCTTT. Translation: CASSWETGGLTEAFF.

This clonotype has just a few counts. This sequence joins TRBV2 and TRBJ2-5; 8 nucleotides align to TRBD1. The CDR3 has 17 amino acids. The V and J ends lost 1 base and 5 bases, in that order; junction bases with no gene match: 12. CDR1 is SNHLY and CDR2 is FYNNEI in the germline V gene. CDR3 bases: TGTGCCAGCAGTGAAGAAAGGATGTGGACAGGGCAGGAGACCCAGTACTTC. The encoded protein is CASSEERMWTGQETQYF.

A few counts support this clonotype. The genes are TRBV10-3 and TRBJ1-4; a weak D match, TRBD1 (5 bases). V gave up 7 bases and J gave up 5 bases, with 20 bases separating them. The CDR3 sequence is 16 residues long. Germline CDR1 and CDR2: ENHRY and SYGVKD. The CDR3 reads CAIKGGQDTVNEKLFF. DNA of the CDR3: TGTGCCATCAAGGGAGGGCAGGACACCGTGAATGAAAAACTGTTTTTT.

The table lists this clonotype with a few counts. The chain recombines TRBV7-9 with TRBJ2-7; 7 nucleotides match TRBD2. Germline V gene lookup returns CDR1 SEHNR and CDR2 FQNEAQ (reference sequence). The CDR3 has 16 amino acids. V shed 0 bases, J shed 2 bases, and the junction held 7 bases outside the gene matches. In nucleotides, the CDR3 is TGTGCCAGCAGCTTAGCAGGGCGGGGGAGGACCTACGAGCAGTACTTC. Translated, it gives CASSLAGRGRTYEQYF.

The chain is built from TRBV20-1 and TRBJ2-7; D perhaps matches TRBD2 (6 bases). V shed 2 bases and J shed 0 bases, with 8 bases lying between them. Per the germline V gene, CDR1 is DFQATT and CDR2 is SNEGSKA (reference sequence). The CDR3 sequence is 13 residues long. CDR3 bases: TGCAGTGCTAGACCCGGGAGCTCCTACGAGCAGTACTTC. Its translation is CSARPGSSYEQYF.

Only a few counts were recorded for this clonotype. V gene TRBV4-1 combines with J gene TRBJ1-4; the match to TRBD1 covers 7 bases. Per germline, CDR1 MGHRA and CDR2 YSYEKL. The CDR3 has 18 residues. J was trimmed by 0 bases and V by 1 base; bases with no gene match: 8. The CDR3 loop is CASSQGMGQTATNEKLFF. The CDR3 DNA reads TGCGCCAGCAGCCAAGGCATGGGACAGACTGCAACTAATGAAAAACTGTTTTTT.

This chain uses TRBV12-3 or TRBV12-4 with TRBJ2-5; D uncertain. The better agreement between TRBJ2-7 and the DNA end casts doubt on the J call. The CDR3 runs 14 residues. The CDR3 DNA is TGTGCCAGCAGTTTCGGTCAGCTTCCCTACGAGCAGTACTTC. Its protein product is CASSFGQLPYEQYF.

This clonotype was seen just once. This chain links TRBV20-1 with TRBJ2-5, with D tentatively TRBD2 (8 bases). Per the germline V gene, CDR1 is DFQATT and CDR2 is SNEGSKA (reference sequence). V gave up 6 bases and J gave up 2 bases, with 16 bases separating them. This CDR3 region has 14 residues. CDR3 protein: CSARGTRKQETQYF. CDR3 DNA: TGCAGTGCCAGGGGGACTAGGAAACAAGAGACCCAGTACTTC.

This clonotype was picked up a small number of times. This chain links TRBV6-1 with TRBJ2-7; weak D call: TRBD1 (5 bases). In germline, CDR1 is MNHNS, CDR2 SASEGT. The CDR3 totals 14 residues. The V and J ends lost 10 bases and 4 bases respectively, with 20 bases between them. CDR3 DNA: TGTGCCATCAGGGATAACAGAGAGCTATACGAGCAGTACTTC. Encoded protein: CAIRDNRELYEQYF.

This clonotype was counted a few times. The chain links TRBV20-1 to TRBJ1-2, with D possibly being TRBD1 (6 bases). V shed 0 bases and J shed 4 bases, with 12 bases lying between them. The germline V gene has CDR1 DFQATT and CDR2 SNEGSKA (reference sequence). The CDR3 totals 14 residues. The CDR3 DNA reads TGCAGTGCTAGAGACCCACAGGGATCCTATGGCTACACCTTC. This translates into CSARDPQGSYGYTF.

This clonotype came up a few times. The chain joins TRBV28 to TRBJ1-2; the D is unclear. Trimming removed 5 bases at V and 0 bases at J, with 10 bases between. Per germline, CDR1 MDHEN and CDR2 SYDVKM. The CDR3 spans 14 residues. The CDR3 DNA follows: TGTGCCAGCAGTCCCTATCTTGCTAACTATGGCTACACCTTC. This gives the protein CASSPYLANYGYTF.

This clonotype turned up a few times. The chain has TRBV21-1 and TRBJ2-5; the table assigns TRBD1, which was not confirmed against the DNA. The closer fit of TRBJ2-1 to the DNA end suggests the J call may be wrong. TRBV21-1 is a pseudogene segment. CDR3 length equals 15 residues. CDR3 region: CASEEGGQRKTEQFF. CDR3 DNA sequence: TGTGCCAGCGAAGAGGGGGGCCAGCGGAAGACGGAGCAGTTCTTC.

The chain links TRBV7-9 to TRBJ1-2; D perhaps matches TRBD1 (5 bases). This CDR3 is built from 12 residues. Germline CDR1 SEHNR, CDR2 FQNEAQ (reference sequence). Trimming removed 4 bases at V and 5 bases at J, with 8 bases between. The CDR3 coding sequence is TGTGCCAGCAGCTCAGGGTGGTATGGCTACACCTTC. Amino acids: CASSSGWYGYTF.

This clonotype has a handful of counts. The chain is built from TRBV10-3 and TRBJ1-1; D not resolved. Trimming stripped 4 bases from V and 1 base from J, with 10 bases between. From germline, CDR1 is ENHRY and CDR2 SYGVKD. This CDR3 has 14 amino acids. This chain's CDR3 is CAISVSRTNTEAFF. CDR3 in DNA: TGTGCCATCAGTGTAAGCAGGACGAACACTGAAGCTTTCTTT.

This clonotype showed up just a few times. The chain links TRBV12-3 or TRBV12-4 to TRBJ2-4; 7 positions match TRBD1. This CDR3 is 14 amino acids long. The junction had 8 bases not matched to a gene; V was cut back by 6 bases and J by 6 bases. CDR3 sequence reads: CASSTGTAINIQYF. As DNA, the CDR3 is TGTGCCAGCAGCACCGGGACAGCTATAAACATTCAGTACTTC.

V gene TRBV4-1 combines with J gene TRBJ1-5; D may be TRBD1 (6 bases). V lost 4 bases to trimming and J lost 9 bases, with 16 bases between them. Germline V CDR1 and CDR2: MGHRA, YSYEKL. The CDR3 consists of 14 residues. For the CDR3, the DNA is TGCGCCAGCAGCCTAGAACAGGGCTCAGGGCCCCAGCATTTT. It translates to CASSLEQGSGPQHF.

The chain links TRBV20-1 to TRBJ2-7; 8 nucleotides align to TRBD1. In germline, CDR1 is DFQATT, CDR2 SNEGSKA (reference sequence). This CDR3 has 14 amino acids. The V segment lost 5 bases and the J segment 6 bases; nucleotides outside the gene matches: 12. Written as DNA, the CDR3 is TGCAGTGCTGATCCGGGACAGGCATTTAGCGAGCAGTACTTC. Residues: CSADPGQAFSEQYF.

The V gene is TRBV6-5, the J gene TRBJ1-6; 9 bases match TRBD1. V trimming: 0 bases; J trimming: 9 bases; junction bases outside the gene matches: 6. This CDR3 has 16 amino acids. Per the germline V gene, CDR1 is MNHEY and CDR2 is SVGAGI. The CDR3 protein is CASSYSAGTGRSPLHF. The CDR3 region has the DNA TGTGCCAGCAGTTACTCCGCCGGGACAGGGCGTTCACCCCTCCACTTT.

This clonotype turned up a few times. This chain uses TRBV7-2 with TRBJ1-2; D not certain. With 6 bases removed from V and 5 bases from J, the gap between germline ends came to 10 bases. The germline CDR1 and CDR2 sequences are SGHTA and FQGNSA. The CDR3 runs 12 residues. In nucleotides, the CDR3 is TGTGCCAGCAGGAGAGTGGGGTATGGCTACACCTTC. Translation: CASRRVGYGYTF. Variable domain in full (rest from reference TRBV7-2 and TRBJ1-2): GAGVSQSPSNKVTEKGKDVELRCDPISGHTALYWYRQSLGQGLEFLIYFQGNSAPDKSGLPSDRFSAERTGGSVSTLTIQRTQQEDSAVYLCASRRVGYGYTFGSGTRLTVV.

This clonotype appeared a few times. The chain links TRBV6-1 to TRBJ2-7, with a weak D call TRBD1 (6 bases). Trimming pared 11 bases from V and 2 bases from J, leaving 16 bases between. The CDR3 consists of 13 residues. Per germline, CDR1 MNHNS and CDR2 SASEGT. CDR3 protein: CALSGALTYEQYF. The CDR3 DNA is TGTGCCCTTTCAGGGGCTCTTACCTACGAGCAGTACTTC.

CDR3 sequence reads: CAQPAETQYF. In DNA form, the CDR3 reads TGTGCCCAACCGGCAGAGACCCAGTACTTC. The genes are TRBV19 and TRBJ2-5; D gene unclear. V was shortened by 11 bases and J by 4 bases, with 8 bases between the two germline ends. Germline CDR1 reads LNHDA; CDR2 reads SQIVND (reference sequence). This CDR3 spans 10 amino acids.